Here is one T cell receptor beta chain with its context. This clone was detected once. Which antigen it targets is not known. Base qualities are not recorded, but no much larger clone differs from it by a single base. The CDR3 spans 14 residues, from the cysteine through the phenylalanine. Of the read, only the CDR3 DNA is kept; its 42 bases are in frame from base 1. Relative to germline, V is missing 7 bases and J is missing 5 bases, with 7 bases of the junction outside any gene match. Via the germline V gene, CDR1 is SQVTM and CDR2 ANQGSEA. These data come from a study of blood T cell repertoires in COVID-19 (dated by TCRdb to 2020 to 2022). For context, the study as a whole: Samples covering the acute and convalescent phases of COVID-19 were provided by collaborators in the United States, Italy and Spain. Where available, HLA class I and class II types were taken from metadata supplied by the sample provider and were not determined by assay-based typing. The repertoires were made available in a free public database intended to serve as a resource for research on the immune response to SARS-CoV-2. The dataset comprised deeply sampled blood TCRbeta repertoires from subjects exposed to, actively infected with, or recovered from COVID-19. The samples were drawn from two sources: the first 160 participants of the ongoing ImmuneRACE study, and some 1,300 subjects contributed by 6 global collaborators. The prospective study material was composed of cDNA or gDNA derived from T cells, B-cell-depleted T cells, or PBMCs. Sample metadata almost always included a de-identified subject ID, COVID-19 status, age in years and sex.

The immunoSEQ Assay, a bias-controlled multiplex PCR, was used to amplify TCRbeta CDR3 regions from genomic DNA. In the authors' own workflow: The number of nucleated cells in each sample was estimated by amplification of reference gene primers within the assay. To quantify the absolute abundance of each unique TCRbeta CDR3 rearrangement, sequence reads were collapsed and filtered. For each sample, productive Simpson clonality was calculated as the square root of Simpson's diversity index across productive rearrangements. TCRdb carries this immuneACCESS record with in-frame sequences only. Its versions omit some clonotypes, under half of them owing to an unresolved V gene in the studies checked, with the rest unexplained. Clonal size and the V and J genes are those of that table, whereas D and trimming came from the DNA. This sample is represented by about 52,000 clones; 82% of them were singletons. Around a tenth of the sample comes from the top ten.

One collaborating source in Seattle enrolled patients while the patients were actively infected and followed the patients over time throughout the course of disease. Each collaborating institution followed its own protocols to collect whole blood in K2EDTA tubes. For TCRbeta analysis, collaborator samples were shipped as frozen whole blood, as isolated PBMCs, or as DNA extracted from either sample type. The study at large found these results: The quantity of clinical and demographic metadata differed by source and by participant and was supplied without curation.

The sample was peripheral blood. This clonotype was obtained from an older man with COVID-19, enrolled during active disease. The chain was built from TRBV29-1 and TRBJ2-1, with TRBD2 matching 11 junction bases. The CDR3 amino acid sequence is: CSAAGTSGHNEQFF. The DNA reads TGCAGCGCCGCCGGGACTAGCGGTCACAATGAGCAGTTCTTC.